Sequencing of this T cell receptor beta chain was carried out in a study of shared clonotypes between healthy human individuals. Only in-frame clones appear in the TCRdb table, and some are missing; sequencing was by immunoSEQ multiplex PCR. The sample consists of some 2,400,000 clones, approximately 96% of them appearing once. Trimming took off 7 bases at V and 7 bases at J, with 13 bases between the two ends. Per germline, CDR1 MDHEN and CDR2 SYDVKM. The CDR3 has 13 residues. Sequenced input: naive CD4+ T cells sorted from blood. Subset here: CD45RA+ positively selected. The rearrangement links TRBV28 to TRBJ1-4, with TRBD1 as a possible D gene (5 bases). This clonotype was sampled from a man aged 18 to 29 in good health. The CDR3 is CASKRGSGEKLFF. The CDR3 DNA follows: TGTGCCAGCAAACGGGGCTCCGGTGAAAAACTGTTTTTT.